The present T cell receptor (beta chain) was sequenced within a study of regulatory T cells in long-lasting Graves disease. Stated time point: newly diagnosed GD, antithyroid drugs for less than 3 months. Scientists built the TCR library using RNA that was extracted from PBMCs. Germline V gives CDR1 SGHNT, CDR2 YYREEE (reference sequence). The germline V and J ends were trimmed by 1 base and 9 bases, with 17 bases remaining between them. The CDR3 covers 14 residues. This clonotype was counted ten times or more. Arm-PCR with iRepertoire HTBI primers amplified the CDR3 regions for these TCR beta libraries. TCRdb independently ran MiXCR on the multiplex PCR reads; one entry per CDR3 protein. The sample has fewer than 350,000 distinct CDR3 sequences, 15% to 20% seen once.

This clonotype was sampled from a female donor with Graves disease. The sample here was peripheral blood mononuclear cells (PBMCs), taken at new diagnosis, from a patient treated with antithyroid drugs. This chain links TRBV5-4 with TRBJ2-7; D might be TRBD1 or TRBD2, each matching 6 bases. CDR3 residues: CASSLKGGPRVQYF. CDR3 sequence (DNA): TGTGCCAGCAGCTTGAAGGGGGGTCCACGGGTGCAGTACTTC.